The clone carrying this TCR beta chain was observed at least ten times. TRAV and TRBV primers primed cDNA for both TCRalpha and TCRbeta. TCRs were put through 20 PCR cycles of amplification with Phusion. A constant-region primer and the V-primer adapter served as the primer pair. TCRdb redid the calling of the reads with MiXCR, one entry per CDR3 protein. Here the sample spans 54,000 or so distinct CDR3 sequences, about 25% being singletons. The V gene's germline CDR1 is KGHSH and CDR2 LQKENI. V shed 3 bases and J shed 0 bases, with 8 bases lying between them. The CDR3 loop spans 14 amino acids. This entry belongs to a study of low-dose radiotherapy and immunotherapy resistance in tumors. Study context: Fractions of 0.5 Gy went to Cohort 1 every 2 weeks, totaling 6.5 Gy.

Time point given: before trial treatment. The chain recombines TRBV18 with TRBJ1-2; no definite D call. Material: PBMCs, obtained before treatment. The sequence was collected from a male donor with prostate cancer. For the CDR3, the DNA is TGTGCCAGCTCACCTCCCGTACCTAACTATGGCTACACCTTC. Translating gives CASSPPVPNYGYTF.